One and the same sample provided the 25 T cell receptor beta chains below, sequenced in a study of blood T cell repertoires in COVID-19. TCRdb keeps only in-frame clones here, not all; method: immunoSEQ multiplex PCR. The sample records roughly 250,000 clones, approximately 81% being singletons. Sample: peripheral blood. The source is a man aged 35 to 55 with acute or convalescent COVID-19.

This rearrangement joins TRBV6-5 to TRBJ1-2; D might be TRBD1 (6 bases). Trimming stripped 8 bases from V and 1 base from J, with 17 bases between. This CDR3 is built from 15 residues. Per the germline V gene, CDR1 is MNHEY and CDR2 is SVGAGI. The CDR3 coding sequence is TGTGCCAGCTCACCTACCCAACAGGGTAACTATGGCTACACCTTC. The encoded protein is CASSPTQQGNYGYTF.

The chain uses TRBV15 and TRBJ2-1; 7 nucleotides line up with TRBD2. Germline-derived CDR1 and CDR2 are LNHNV and YYDKDF (reference sequence). The CDR3 totals 15 residues. Unmatched junction bases numbered 4, after V lost 0 bases and J lost 5 bases. CDR3 residues: CATSRDSAGDNEQFF. CDR3 bases: TGTGCCACCAGCAGAGATTCGGCGGGGGACAATGAGCAGTTCTTC.

The V gene is TRBV9, the J gene TRBJ1-4; D is unresolved. Trimming shortened V by 7 bases and J by 5 bases, and 15 bases separated the two germline ends. The CDR3 loop spans 14 amino acids. Germline V gene data show CDR1 as SGDLS and CDR2 as YYNGEE. This CDR3 is CASAPWSQNEKLFF. The CDR3 nucleotides read TGTGCCAGCGCACCGTGGAGTCAGAATGAAAAACTGTTTTTT. Combining the CDR3 with reference TRBV9 and TRBJ1-4 gives the whole variable domain DSGVTQTPKHLITATGQRVTLRCSPRSGDLSVYWYQQSLDQGLQFLIQYYNGEERAKGNILERFSAQQFPDLHSELNLSSLELGDSALYFCASAPWSQNEKLFFGSGTQLSVL.

V and J are TRBV19 and TRBJ1-2; no clear D. The CDR3 length is 12 residues. Per germline, CDR1 LNHDA and CDR2 SQIVND (reference sequence). Trimming left V 8 bases short and J 8 bases short, with 15 bases between. In DNA form, the CDR3 reads TGTGCCAGTGGTAGCGCCCCGTGGGGCTACACCTTC. Encoded protein: CASGSAPWGYTF.

This chain connects TRBV9 to TRBJ1-5; 11 bases match TRBD1. Germline V gene sequence: CDR1 SGDLS, CDR2 YYNGEE. The J segment lost 7 bases and the V segment lost 4 bases, leaving 4 bases of the junction unmatched. The CDR3 runs 14 residues. CDR3 DNA sequence: TGTGCCAGCAGCAAAGGGACAGGGGGACAGCCCCAGCATTTT. As protein: CASSKGTGGQPQHF.

This clone showed up just a few times. V gene TRBV6-2 or TRBV6-3 combines with J gene TRBJ1-2; D gene uncertain. Trimming removed 2 bases at V and 6 bases at J, with 10 bases between. The CDR3 is 13 residues long. Germline V gene lookup returns CDR1 MNHEY and CDR2 SVGEGT. CDR3 coding DNA: TGTGCCAGCAGTTACCTTTCGAGGGATGGCTACACCTTC. It specifies CASSYLSRDGYTF.

This rearrangement joins TRBV7-2 to TRBJ2-1; TRBD1 matches 7 bases. This CDR3 is built from 14 residues. CDR1 and CDR2 from the germline V gene are SGHTA and FQGNSA. The ends lost 6 bases at V and 0 bases at J; junction bases unmatched: 2. This chain's CDR3 is CASSGDSSYNEQFF. The CDR3 DNA is TGTGCCAGCAGTGGGGACAGCTCCTACAATGAGCAGTTCTTC.

The chain couples TRBV6-5 to TRBJ1-1; maybe TRBD1 (5 bases). From germline, CDR1 is MNHEY and CDR2 SVGAGI. The CDR3 is 14 amino acids. V dropped 4 bases and J dropped 1 base, with 10 bases sitting between them. This CDR3 reads CASSSGRANTEAFF. The CDR3 coding sequence is TGTGCCAGCAGTTCTGGCAGGGCGAACACTGAAGCTTTCTTT.

Only one count was recorded for this clone. V usage is TRBV6-5 and J usage is TRBJ2-4, with TRBD2 as a possible D gene (5 bases). V was trimmed by 0 bases and J by 4 bases, leaving 10 bases between them. The length of the CDR3 is 15 residues. Per germline, CDR1 MNHEY and CDR2 SVGAGI. CDR3 nucleotide sequence: TGTGCCAGCAGTTACTCAAGCCTAGCTAAAAACATTCAGTACTTC. Its protein is CASSYSSLAKNIQYF.

The rearrangement links TRBV29-1 to TRBJ1-1, with TRBD1 as a possible D gene (5 bases). V was clipped by 7 bases and J by 5 bases, with 17 bases between them. Germline values: CDR1 SQVTM, CDR2 ANQGSEA. The CDR3 consists of 13 residues. The CDR3 DNA follows: TGCAGCGGGATGGACACGGTTCGGACTGAAGCTTTCTTT. Translation gives CSGMDTVRTEAFF. The variable domain in full, completed from reference TRBV29-1 and TRBJ1-1, reads SAVISQKPSRDICQRGTSLTIQCQVDSQVTMMFWYRQQPGQSLTLIATANQGSEATYESGFVIDKFPISRPNLTFSTLTVSNMSPEDSSIYLCSGMDTVRTEAFFGQGTRLTVV.

The chain is built from TRBV7-9 and TRBJ1-2; D unclear. Per the germline V gene, CDR1 is SEHNR and CDR2 is FQNEAQ (reference sequence). Trimming shortened V by 2 bases and J by 8 bases, and 15 bases separated the two germline ends. The CDR3 extends over 14 amino acids. CDR3 region: CASSLPVRKEGYTF. CDR3 in DNA: TGTGCCAGCAGCTTACCCGTCAGAAAGGAGGGCTACACCTTC.

The V and J genes are TRBV5-6 and TRBJ2-7; no definite D call. The germline CDR1 and CDR2 sequences are SGHDT and YYEEEE. The ends were cut back, 7 bases at V and 4 bases at J, with 18 bases in the middle. This CDR3 has 14 residues. CDR3 nucleotide sequence: TGTGCCAGCGCTAACCTACTGATGGTTTACGAGCAGTACTTC. Its translation: CASANLLMVYEQYF.

With respect to this clone: The same CDR3 can be traced to other DNA sequences in this sample. The gene calls are TRBV11-2 and TRBJ1-5; D unclear. There are 15 residues in the CDR3. Germline V lookup: CDR1 SGHAT, CDR2 FQNNGV. V was clipped by 1 base and J by 0 bases, with 7 bases between them. For the CDR3, the DNA is TGTGCCAGCAGCTTAGCGGGAAATAGCAATCAGCCCCAGCATTTT. It yields the protein CASSLAGNSNQPQHF.

The V call is TRBV2, the J call TRBJ2-3, with 8 bases aligning to TRBD2. Germline CDR1 reads SNHLY; CDR2 reads FYNNEI. The junction had 6 bases not matched to a gene; V was cut back by 6 bases and J by 4 bases. This CDR3 has 14 residues. Written as DNA, the CDR3 is TGTGCCAGCAGGCCCCCAGCGGGGGCAGATACGCAGTATTTT. Translated, it gives CASRPPAGADTQYF. The whole variable domain, filled in from reference TRBV2 and TRBJ2-3, reads EPEVTQTPSHQVTQMGQEVILRCVPISNHLYFYWYRQILGQKVEFLVSFYNNEISEKSEIFDDQFSVERPDGSNFTLKIRSTKLEDSAMYFCASRPPAGADTQYFGPGTRLTVL.

The rearrangement links TRBV10-3 to TRBJ1-6; maybe TRBD1 (6 bases). This CDR3 has 12 amino acids. V gave up 2 bases and J gave up 14 bases, with 10 bases separating them. The germline gives CDR1 ENHRY, CDR2 SYGVKD. CDR3 nucleotide sequence: TGTGCCATCAGTGAGGAGGGGGTCTCCCTCCACTTT. Translation gives CAISEEGVSLHF.

This clone was counted between two and nine times. The chain couples TRBV6-5 to TRBJ1-2; TRBD1 is a possible D gene (6 bases). Germline values: CDR1 MNHEY, CDR2 SVGAGI. The CDR3 totals 12 residues. The germline V and J ends were trimmed by 6 bases and 4 bases, with 9 bases remaining between them. The CDR3: CASRDRPYGYTF. CDR3 DNA sequence: TGTGCCAGCAGGGACAGACCCTATGGCTACACCTTC.

V and J are TRBV7-9 and TRBJ1-2, with D possibly matching TRBD1 (6 bases). The germline gives CDR1 SEHNR, CDR2 FQNEAQ (reference sequence). The CDR3 totals 14 residues. V was clipped by 1 base and J by 3 bases, with 9 bases between them. In DNA form, the CDR3 reads TGTGCCAGCAGCTTAGGACAGGACCACTATGGCTACACCTTC. This gives the protein CASSLGQDHYGYTF. Supplemented by reference TRBV7-9 and TRBJ1-2, the full variable domain reads DTGVSQNPRHKITKRGQNVTFRCDPISEHNRLYWYRQTLGQGPEFLTYFQNEAQLEKSRLLSDRFSAERPKGSFSTLEIQRTEQGDSAMYLCASSLGQDHYGYTFGSGTRLTVV.

The table lists this clone with a few counts. The chain is built from TRBV7-2 and TRBJ1-6, with D possibly matching TRBD1 (5 bases). From germline, CDR1 is SGHTA and CDR2 FQGNSA. The CDR3 extends over 13 amino acids. V shed 2 bases and J shed 7 bases, with 6 bases lying between them. DNA for the CDR3: TGTGCCAGCAGCTTACCAGGGAATTCACCCCTCCACTTT. As protein: CASSLPGNSPLHF. Supplemented by reference TRBV7-2 and TRBJ1-6, the full variable domain reads GAGVSQSPSNKVTEKGKDVELRCDPISGHTALYWYRQSLGQGLEFLIYFQGNSAPDKSGLPSDRFSAERTGGSVSTLTIQRTQQEDSAVYLCASSLPGNSPLHFGNGTRLTVT.

This clone was found a few times. This chain links TRBV9 with TRBJ1-5; 8 positions match TRBD1. The V gene end was trimmed by 4 bases and the J gene end by 4 bases; junction bases not matched to a gene: 10. CDR3 size: 16 residues. Per the germline V gene, CDR1 is SGDLS and CDR2 is YYNGEE. The CDR3 nucleotides read TGTGCCAGCAGCCCCGGGCAGGGGGCCTCTAATCAGCCCCAGCATTTT. Its translation: CASSPGQGASNQPQHF.

The chain couples TRBV19 to TRBJ1-5; D not certain. V lost 7 bases to trimming and J lost 4 bases, with 20 bases between them. Germline V gene data show CDR1 as LNHDA and CDR2 as SQIVND (reference sequence). The CDR3 spans 16 residues. The CDR3 loop is CASTGGLRVENQPQHF. In DNA, the CDR3 is TGTGCCAGTACTGGAGGGCTAAGAGTCGAGAATCAGCCCCAGCATTTT.

This clone was counted a single time. This chain links TRBV15 with TRBJ1-2; 8 bases line up with TRBD1. This CDR3 has 17 amino acids. CDR1 LNHNV and CDR2 YYDKDF come from the germline V gene (reference sequence). V shed 0 bases and J 0 bases; nucleotides not matched to a gene: 6. CDR3 coding DNA: TGTGCCACCAGCAGAGATAAGGGGACAGGAGCTAACTATGGCTACACCTTC. This sequence encodes CATSRDKGTGANYGYTF. The full variable domain, rest sourced from reference TRBV15 and TRBJ1-2, is DAMVIQNPRYQVTQFGKPVTLSCSQTLNHNVMYWYQQKSSQAPKLLFHYYDKDFNNEADTPDNFQSRRPNTSFCFLDIRSPGLGDTAMYLCATSRDKGTGANYGYTFGSGTRLTVV.

This clone was seen a single time. This chain uses TRBV11-2 with TRBJ1-3; no firm D call. Deletions cut 8 bases from V and 2 bases from J, with 7 bases between. This CDR3 is 12 amino acids long. CDR1 is SGHAT and CDR2 is FQNNGV in the germline V gene. DNA for the CDR3: TGTGCCAGCCGCGTGCCTGGAAACACCATATATTTT. Translated: CASRVPGNTIYF.

The gene calls are TRBV2 and TRBJ1-6, with unresolved D. The CDR3 length is 13 residues. CDR1 is SNHLY and CDR2 is FYNNEI in the germline V gene. The V gene lost 8 bases and the J gene lost 9 bases, with 14 bases spanning the gap. The CDR3 DNA reads TGTGCCAGCCAGCCCCCGGGGATTTCACCCCTCCACTTT. It codes for CASQPPGISPLHF.

The rearrangement uses TRBV24-1 and TRBJ2-1; TRBD2 might be the D (6 bases). Germline CDR1 reads KGHDR; CDR2 reads SFDVKD. The CDR3 is made up of 15 amino acids. V gave up 4 bases and J gave up 8 bases, with 17 bases separating them. This CDR3 is CATSEPRGGVDEQFF. The CDR3 coding sequence is TGTGCCACCAGTGAACCGCGGGGCGGGGTGGATGAGCAGTTCTTC.

This chain's CDR3 is CASGLTAGTGSGNTIYF. The DNA for the CDR3 is TGTGCTAGTGGTTTGACGGCCGGGACAGGCTCTGGAAACACCATATATTTT. This sequence joins TRBV12-5 and TRBJ1-3, with TRBD1 matching over 8 bases. Germline V gene data show CDR1 as LGHNT and CDR2 as FRNRAP. The CDR3 is 17 amino acids. Losses at the gene ends were 2 bases for V and 0 bases for J; bases not matched to a gene: 6. The complete variable domain, with remaining parts taken from reference TRBV12-5 and TRBJ1-3, reads DARVTQTPRHKVTEMGQEVTMRCQPILGHNTVFWYRQTMMQGLELLAYFRNRAPLDDSGMPKDRFSAEMPDATLATLKIQPSEPRDSAVYFCASGLTAGTGSGNTIYFGEGSWLTVV.